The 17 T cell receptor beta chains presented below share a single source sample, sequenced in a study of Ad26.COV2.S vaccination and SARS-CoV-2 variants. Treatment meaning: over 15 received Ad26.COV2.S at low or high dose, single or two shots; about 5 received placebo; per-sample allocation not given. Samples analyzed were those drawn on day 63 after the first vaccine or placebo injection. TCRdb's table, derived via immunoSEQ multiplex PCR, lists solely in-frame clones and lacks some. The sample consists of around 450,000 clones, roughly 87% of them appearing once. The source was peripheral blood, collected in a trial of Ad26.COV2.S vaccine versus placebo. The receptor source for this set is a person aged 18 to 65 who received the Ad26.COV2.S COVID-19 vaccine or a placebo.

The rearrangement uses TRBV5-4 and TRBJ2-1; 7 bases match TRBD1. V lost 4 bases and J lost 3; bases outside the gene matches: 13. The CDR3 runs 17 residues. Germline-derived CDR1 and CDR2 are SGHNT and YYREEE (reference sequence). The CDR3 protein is CASSTGQNPLDYNEQFF. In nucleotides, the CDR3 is TGTGCCAGCAGCACGGGACAGAATCCCCTCGACTACAATGAGCAGTTCTTC.

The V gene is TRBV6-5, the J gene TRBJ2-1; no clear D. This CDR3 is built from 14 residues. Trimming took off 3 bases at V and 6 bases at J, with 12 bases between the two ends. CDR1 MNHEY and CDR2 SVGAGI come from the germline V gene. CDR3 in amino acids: CASSYSSPVNEQFF. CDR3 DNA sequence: TGTGCCAGCAGTTATTCTAGTCCGGTCAATGAGCAGTTCTTC.

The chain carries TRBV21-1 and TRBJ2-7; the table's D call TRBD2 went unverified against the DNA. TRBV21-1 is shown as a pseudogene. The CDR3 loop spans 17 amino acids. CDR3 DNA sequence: TGTGCCAGCAGCAAAGTTGGGGGACTAGTTAAGTACTACGAGCAGTACGTC. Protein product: CASSKVGGLVKYYEQYV.

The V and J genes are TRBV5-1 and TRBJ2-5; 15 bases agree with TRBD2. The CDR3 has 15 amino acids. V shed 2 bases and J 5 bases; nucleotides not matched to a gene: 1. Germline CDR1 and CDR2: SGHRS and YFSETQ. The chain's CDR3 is CASSFGTSGGETQYF. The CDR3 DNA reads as TGCGCCAGCAGCTTTGGGACTAGCGGGGGGGAGACCCAGTACTTC.

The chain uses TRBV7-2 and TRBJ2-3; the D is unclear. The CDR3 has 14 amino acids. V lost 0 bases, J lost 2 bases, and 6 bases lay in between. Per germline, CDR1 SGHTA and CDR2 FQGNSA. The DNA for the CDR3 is TGTGCCAGCAGCTTAGCTGGCCCCACAGATACGCAGTATTTT. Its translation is CASSLAGPTDTQYF.

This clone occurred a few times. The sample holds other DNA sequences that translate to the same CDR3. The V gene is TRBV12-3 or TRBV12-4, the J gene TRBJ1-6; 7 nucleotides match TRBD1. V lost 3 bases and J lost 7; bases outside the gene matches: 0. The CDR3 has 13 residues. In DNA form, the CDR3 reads TGTGCCAGCAGTTTGGACAGGAATTCACCCCTCCACTTT. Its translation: CASSLDRNSPLHF.

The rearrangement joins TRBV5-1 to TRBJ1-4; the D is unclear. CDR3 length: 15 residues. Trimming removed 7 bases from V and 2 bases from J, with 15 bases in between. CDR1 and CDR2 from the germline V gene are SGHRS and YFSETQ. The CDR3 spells CASAIGLGTNEKLFF. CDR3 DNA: TGCGCCAGCGCCATAGGATTAGGGACTAATGAAAAACTGTTTTTT.

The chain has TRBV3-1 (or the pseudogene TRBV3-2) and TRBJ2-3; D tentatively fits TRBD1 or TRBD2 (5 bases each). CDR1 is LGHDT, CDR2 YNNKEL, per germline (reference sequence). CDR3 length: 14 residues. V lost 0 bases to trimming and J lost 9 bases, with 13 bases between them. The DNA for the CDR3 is TGTGCCAGCAGCCAAGATAGTCTCGGGGCGACGCAGTATTTT. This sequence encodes CASSQDSLGATQYF.

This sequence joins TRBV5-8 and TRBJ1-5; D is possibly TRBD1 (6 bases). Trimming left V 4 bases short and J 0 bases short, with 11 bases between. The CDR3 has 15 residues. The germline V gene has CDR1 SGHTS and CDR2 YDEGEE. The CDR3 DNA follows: TGTGCCAGCAGCACAGGGACATTTAGCAATCAGCCCCAGCATTTT. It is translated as CASSTGTFSNQPQHF. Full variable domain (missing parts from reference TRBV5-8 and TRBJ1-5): EAGVTQSPTHLIKTRGQQATLRCSPISGHTSVYWYQQALGLGLQFLLWYDEGEERNRGNFPPRFSGRQFPNYSSELNVNALELEDSALYLCASSTGTFSNQPQHFGDGTRLSIL.

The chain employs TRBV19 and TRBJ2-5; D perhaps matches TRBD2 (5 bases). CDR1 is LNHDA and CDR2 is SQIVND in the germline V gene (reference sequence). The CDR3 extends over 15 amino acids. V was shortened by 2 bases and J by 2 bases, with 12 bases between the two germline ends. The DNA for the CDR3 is TGTGCCAGTAGTATACTCGGGATCACACAAGAGACCCAGTACTTC. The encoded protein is CASSILGITQETQYF.

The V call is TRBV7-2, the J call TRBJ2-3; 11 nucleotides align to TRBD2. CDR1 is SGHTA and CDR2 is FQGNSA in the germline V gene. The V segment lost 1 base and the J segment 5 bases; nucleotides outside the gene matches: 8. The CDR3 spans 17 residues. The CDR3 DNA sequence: TGTGCCAGCAGCTTAGAGGGCCTAGCGGGAGGTGGAGATACGCAGTATTTT. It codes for CASSLEGLAGGGDTQYF.

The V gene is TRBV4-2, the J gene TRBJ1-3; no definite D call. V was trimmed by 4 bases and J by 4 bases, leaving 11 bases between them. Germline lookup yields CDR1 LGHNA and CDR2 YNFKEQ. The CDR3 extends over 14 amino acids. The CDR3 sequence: CASSLPGRGNTIYF. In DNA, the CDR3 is TGTGCCAGCAGCCTCCCGGGGAGAGGAAACACCATATATTTT.

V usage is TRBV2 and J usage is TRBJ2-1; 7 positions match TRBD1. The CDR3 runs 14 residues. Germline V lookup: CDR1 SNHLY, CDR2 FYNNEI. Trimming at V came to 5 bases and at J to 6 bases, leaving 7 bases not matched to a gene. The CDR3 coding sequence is TGTGCCAGCAGTACCGGACAGGCGCCCAATGAGCAGTTCTTC. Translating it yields CASSTGQAPNEQFF.

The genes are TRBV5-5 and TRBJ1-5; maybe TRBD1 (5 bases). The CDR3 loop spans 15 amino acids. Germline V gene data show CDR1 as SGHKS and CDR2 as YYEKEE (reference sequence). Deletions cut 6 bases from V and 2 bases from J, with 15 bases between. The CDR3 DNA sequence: TGTGCCAGCACACCTGACGGGGGTGGCAATCAGCCCCAGCATTTT. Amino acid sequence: CASTPDGGGNQPQHF.

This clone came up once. This CDR3 reads CASSTPARDGNTF. The CDR3 DNA follows: TGTGCCAGCAGTACTCCGGCCCGGGACGGAAATACCTTC. The V gene is TRBV6-5, the J gene TRBJ1-2; perhaps TRBD1 as D (5 bases). V was pared by 5 bases and J by 14 bases, with 21 bases between. This CDR3 has 13 residues. Germline assignment: CDR1 MNHEY and CDR2 SVGAGI.

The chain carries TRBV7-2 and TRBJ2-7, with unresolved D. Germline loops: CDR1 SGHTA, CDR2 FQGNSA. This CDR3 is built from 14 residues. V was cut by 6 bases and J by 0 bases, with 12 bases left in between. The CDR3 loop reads CASSSGPSSYEQYV. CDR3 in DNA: TGTGCCAGCAGTTCCGGCCCGAGCTCCTACGAGCAGTACGTC.

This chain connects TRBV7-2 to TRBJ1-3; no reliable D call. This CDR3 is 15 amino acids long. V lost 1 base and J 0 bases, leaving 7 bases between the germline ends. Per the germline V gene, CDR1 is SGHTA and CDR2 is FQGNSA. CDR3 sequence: CASSLEIISGNTIYF. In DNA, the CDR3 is TGTGCCAGCAGCTTAGAGATCATCTCTGGAAACACCATATATTTT.